A single sample is the source of the 14 T cell receptor beta chains below, sequenced in a study of radiation and T cells in renal cell carcinoma. Profiled with immunoSEQ multiplex PCR; TCRdb holds only in-frame clones, not every one. The repertoire holds nearly 20,000 clones, with 50% to 65% as singletons. Treatment of the sample: 15 Gy SBRT to primary tumor, nephrectomy 4 weeks later. Material: tumor tissue, obtained from a patient whose treatment included radiotherapy and nephrectomy. The receptors come from a woman aged 70-85 years with renal cell carcinoma.

This chain connects TRBV7-3 to TRBJ1-1; 8 bases line up with TRBD1. V was clipped by 4 bases and J by 1 base; unmatched bases: 5. Germline V gene lookup returns CDR1 SGHTA and CDR2 FQGTGA. The CDR3 runs to 15 residues. In DNA, the CDR3 is TGTGCCAGCAGCTCCTGGACAGGGACGAACACTGAAGCTTTCTTT. It yields the protein CASSSWTGTNTEAFF.

The J gene is TRBJ2-7, the V gene TRBV5-1, with a tentative D call TRBD2 (7 bases). Germline V gene data show CDR1 as SGHRS and CDR2 as YFSETQ. The CDR3 totals 15 residues. The ends were cut back, 1 base at V and 5 bases at J, with 16 bases in the middle. CDR3 DNA: TGCGCCAGCAGCTTGTCGGGGGGCGCGAAGGACGAGCAGTACTTC. Amino acid sequence: CASSLSGGAKDEQYF.

J is TRBJ2-5 and V is TRBV6-5; D is uncertain. CDR1 and CDR2 (germline): MNHEY, SVGAGI. With 2 bases removed from V and 1 base from J, the gap between germline ends came to 5 bases. This CDR3 spans 13 amino acids. The CDR3, as DNA: TGTGCCAGCAGTTACCTCCCCCAAGAGACCCAGTACTTC. As protein: CASSYLPQETQYF.

This clone appeared a few times. The chain joins TRBV4-3 to TRBJ1-5; D possibly corresponds to TRBD1 (5 bases). The CDR3 loop spans 13 amino acids. Germline CDR1 reads LGHNA; CDR2 reads YSLEER. V dropped 0 bases and J dropped 12 bases, with 12 bases sitting between them. The CDR3, as DNA: TGCGCCAGCAGCCAAGATCGAGGGGTGTTCCAGCATTTT. It translates to CASSQDRGVFQHF.

This clone was counted only a few times. The chain joins TRBV7-2 to TRBJ1-5; 8 nucleotides line up with TRBD1. The germline CDR1 and CDR2 sequences are SGHTA and FQGNSA. This CDR3 is 14 amino acids long. The J segment lost 4 bases and the V segment lost 5 bases, leaving 4 bases of the junction unmatched. CDR3 sequence: CASSLRQGNQPQHF. The DNA for the CDR3 is TGTGCCAGCAGCCTGCGACAGGGGAATCAGCCCCAGCATTTT.

The chain uses TRBV28 and TRBJ1-5; D may be TRBD1 (5 bases). The CDR3 has 13 amino acids. V was clipped by 2 bases and J by 9 bases, with 11 bases between them. From germline, CDR1 is MDHEN and CDR2 SYDVKM. The DNA for the CDR3 is TGTGCCAGCAGTTTACCAGGGTTGTTGCCCCAGCATTTT. It yields the protein CASSLPGLLPQHF.

The chain recombines TRBV14 with TRBJ2-5; no firm D call. The CDR3 spans 14 residues. Trimming stripped 2 bases from V and 2 bases from J, with 9 bases between. Germline V CDR1 and CDR2: SGHDN, FVKESK. This CDR3 reads CASSQITTQETQYF. The CDR3 DNA follows: TGTGCCAGCAGCCAAATAACTACACAAGAGACCCAGTACTTC.

The CDR3 protein is CASSDTGQIDGYTF. The CDR3 DNA sequence: TGTGCCAGCAGTGACACGGGACAGATAGATGGCTACACCTTC. V is TRBV6-4 and J is TRBJ1-2; TRBD1 matches at 7 bases. CDR1 and CDR2 from the germline V gene are MRHNA and SNTAGT. CDR3 length equals 14 residues. Trimming took 2 bases from V and 6 from J; bases not matched to a gene: 6.

The rearrangement uses TRBV14 and TRBJ2-5; D is perhaps TRBD2 (6 bases). Germline lookup yields CDR1 SGHDN and CDR2 FVKESK. V was shortened by 4 bases and J by 9 bases, with 21 bases between the two germline ends. The CDR3 runs 15 residues. The CDR3 nucleotides are TGTGCCAGCAGCCGGGGCGTCGGAGGGATCGGGTCCCAGTACTTC. Protein: CASSRGVGGIGSQYF. The full variable domain, its missing parts supplied by reference TRBV14 and TRBJ2-5, is EAGVTQFPSHSVIEKGQTVTLRCDPISGHDNLYWYRRVMGKEIKFLLHFVKESKQDESGMPNNRFLAERTGGTYSTLKVQPAELEDSGVYFCASSRGVGGIGSQYFGPGTRLLVL.

The J gene is TRBJ2-7, the V gene TRBV9, with D hard to call. V dropped 2 bases and J dropped 3 bases, with 6 bases sitting between them. Per germline, CDR1 SGDLS and CDR2 YYNGEE. There are 12 residues in the CDR3. CDR3 nucleotide sequence: TGTGCCAGCAGCGTTGCCGGCTACGAGCAGTACTTC. It is translated as CASSVAGYEQYF.

This clone turned up a few times. The chain has TRBV7-2 and TRBJ1-1; 9 positions match TRBD1. CDR1 is SGHTA, CDR2 FQGNSA, per germline. Trimming at V came to 8 bases and at J to 3 bases, leaving 7 bases not matched to a gene. The length of the CDR3 is 14 residues. The CDR3 region is CASGYRGRDTEAFF. DNA for the CDR3: TGTGCCAGCGGGTACAGGGGGCGGGACACTGAAGCTTTCTTT.

The gene calls are TRBV4-3 and TRBJ1-5; 8 bases line up with TRBD1. The germline CDR1 and CDR2 sequences are LGHNA and YSLEER. V gave up 1 base and J gave up 0 bases; unmatched junction bases: 11. This CDR3 spans 19 amino acids. The CDR3 is CASSQVSRGQAYSNQPQHF. CDR3 nucleotide sequence: TGCGCCAGCAGCCAAGTTAGTCGGGGACAGGCCTATAGCAATCAGCCCCAGCATTTT.

The V call is TRBV7-2, the J call TRBJ1-4, with 8 bases aligning to TRBD1. Germline values: CDR1 SGHTA, CDR2 FQGNSA. The junction had 7 bases not matched to a gene; V was cut back by 5 bases and J by 8 bases. The length of the CDR3 is 14 residues. The CDR3 reads CASSPGQGPEKLFF. Here the CDR3 DNA reads TGTGCCAGCAGCCCTGGACAGGGACCAGAAAAACTGTTTTTT.

This clone occurred a few times. This rearrangement joins TRBV27 to TRBJ2-3; no reliable D call. Germline V lookup: CDR1 MNHEY, CDR2 SMNVEV (reference sequence). The CDR3 contains 13 residues. Trimming pared 3 bases from V and 0 bases from J, leaving 4 bases between. The DNA for the CDR3 is TGTGCCAGCAGTTTGACTAGCACAGATACGCAGTATTTT. Translating gives CASSLTSTDTQYF.